This T cell receptor beta chain originates from a study of T cell responses to AZD1222 COVID-19 vaccine (dated by TCRdb to about 2021). For context, the study as a whole: A total of over 230 trial participants underwent TCR sequencing, of whom some 200 had received two doses of AZD1222 and around 26 had received two doses of the MenACWY control vaccine. Trial participants were enrolled into age subgroups of 18-55, 56-69 and 70-plus years, which contained roughly 150, 30 and 60 TCR-sequenced participants, respectively.

The CDR3 regions of human TCRbeta chains were analyzed by immunosequencing. The source study handled its data this way. Repertoire TCRs were matched against a reference library of SARS-CoV-2-specific TCRs generated with the MIRA antigen-specificity platform. Breadth was defined as the fraction of unique TCRs that were SARS-CoV-2-associated, and depth was defined as the fraction of total T cells that were SARS-CoV-2-associated. Using the MIRA data, each spike-specific TCR was assigned both to the spike region to which the TCR was reactive and to a CD4 or CD8 class. Log10-transformed breadth and depth values were compared by one-way ANOVA with Sidak's multiple comparisons tests. This is the immuneACCESS table as TCRdb keeps it, with only in-frame sequences that have V and J called. A part of the clones is gone; compared with another copy, unresolved V genes explain less than half, and the rest is unexplained. V and J calls plus clone size are reproduced from that table; the DNA served to infer D and trimming. This sample gives some 120,000 clones in total; 92% of them show up just once. Clones ranked in the top ten supply about 8% of the sample.

On this clone itself: Its recognized antigen is unknown. No base-level quality is on record; no much larger clone is a single base apart.

Results the study describes overall, beyond this receptor: The 56-69-year group was small, and its depth increase did not reach significance, likely because of low power. Conclusions about previously exposed vaccinees are limited, since just five or six AZD1222 recipients were seropositive for SARS-CoV-2 at baseline. Because no day 14 peak-response samples were available, repertoires were characterized only after the peak T cell response. Vaccine-associated CD4 TCRs spanned the whole spike protein, with dominant responses in regions 160-218 and 743-854. Nearly half of unique spike-specific TCRs reportedly recognized epitopes outside regions mutated in the B.1.351 and B.1.1.7 variants. Most participants were white British and females outnumbered males, and the authors suggested that clonal diversity may have been underestimated. A significant rise in spike-specific TCR breadth and depth was observed after two AZD1222 doses relative to day 0 and relative to MenACWY recipients.

CDR1 and CDR2 are read off the germline V gene as MNHEY and SVGAGI. Measured from the cysteine to the phenylalanine, the CDR3 is 11 residues long. Only CDR3 DNA remains: 33 bases, in frame from the first base. Deletion took 8 bases off V and 4 bases off J, with a span of 6 bases between the germline ends. What the time point label conveys for this sample: about 28 days (+/-7) after the second vaccine dose. AZD1222 recipients given second doses at about 4 weeks or at about 12 weeks were pooled, since spike-specific TCR depth and breadth were not found to differ between the two schedules. The vaccinee samples were drawn from two UK trials, COV001 and COV002, one of which was a single-blind randomized controlled phase 2/3 trial testing AZD1222 (ChAdOx1 nCoV-19) in healthy adults. For TCRbeta chain sequencing, PBMC samples were collected from trial participants at day 0 and at day 28 after the second dose.

The V and J segments used are TRBV6-5 and TRBJ1-5, with no reliable assignment of the D segment. The receptor was isolated from an adult who received the AZD1222 COVID-19 vaccine. This specimen consisted of peripheral blood, obtained 28 days after the second AZD1222 dose. At the DNA level, the sequence is TGTGCCAGCCAAGATAATCAGCCCCAGCATTTT. Translated, it gives CASQDNQPQHF.